These 15 T cell receptor beta chains were all obtained from the same sample, sequenced in a study of blood T cell repertoires in COVID-19. Measured with immunoSEQ multiplex PCR; TCRdb has only the in-frame clones, and not every one. This table has some 150,000 clones, 80% to 90% appearing once. The source material was peripheral blood. These receptors all come from a man between 35 and 55 years old with acute or convalescent COVID-19.

The V and J genes are TRBV6-5 and TRBJ2-1, with a tentative D call TRBD1 (5 bases). The CDR3 totals 12 residues. Germline assignment: CDR1 MNHEY and CDR2 SVGAGI. V was pared by 5 bases and J by 7 bases, with 9 bases between. CDR3 coding DNA: TGTGCCAGCAGTACCCGACAGAATGAGCAGTTCTTC. Translation gives CASSTRQNEQFF.

The V gene is TRBV11-3, the J gene TRBJ2-2; D is unresolved. Looked up from germline, CDR1 is SGHNT and CDR2 is YENEEA. The CDR3 covers 13 residues. Trimming took off 5 bases at V and 4 bases at J, with 8 bases between the two ends. CDR3 sequence reads: CASSPSGTGELFF. The CDR3 DNA reads as TGTGCCAGCAGCCCCTCGGGCACCGGGGAGCTGTTTTTT.

V and J are TRBV7-8 and TRBJ2-1, with TRBD2 matching 10 bases. CDR3 length equals 14 residues. Trimming at V came to 3 bases and at J to 7 bases, leaving 3 bases not matched to a gene. CDR1 is SGHVS, CDR2 FQNEAQ, per germline. The CDR3 here is CASSFSGGMNEQFF. CDR3 DNA sequence: TGTGCCAGCAGCTTTAGCGGGGGGATGAATGAGCAGTTCTTC.

This chain uses TRBV7-2 with TRBJ2-1; D perhaps matches TRBD2 (7 bases). Germline V gene lookup returns CDR1 SGHTA and CDR2 FQGNSA. Trimming cost V 7 bases and J 9 bases, with 25 bases left between them. The CDR3 is 16 residues long. The CDR3 DNA follows: TGTGCCAGCACCCCGGGGAGGGGGGGGCTTTGGGTTGAGCAGTTCTTC. Translated: CASTPGRGGLWVEQFF.

This chain uses TRBV7-3 with TRBJ2-1; 7 bases agree with TRBD2. This CDR3 spans 13 amino acids. Trimming took 3 bases from V and 9 from J; bases not matched to a gene: 5. Germline CDR1 SGHTA, CDR2 FQGTGA. CDR3 sequence reads: CASSFQRGGEQFF. DNA of the CDR3: TGTGCCAGCAGCTTCCAGCGGGGAGGTGAGCAGTTCTTC.

The chain couples TRBV12-3 or TRBV12-4 to TRBJ1-4; 7 nucleotides align to TRBD1. CDR3 length: 13 amino acids. Germline trimming cut 5 bases from V and 8 bases from J; bases unmatched to any gene: 5. The CDR3 DNA sequence: TGTGCCAGCAGTAGCCGACAGGGAGAAAAACTGTTTTTT. This codes for CASSSRQGEKLFF.

This chain links TRBV28 with TRBJ2-2; D gene uncertain. V was clipped by 6 bases and J by 6 bases, with 14 bases between them. CDR1 and CDR2 (germline): MDHEN, SYDVKM. CDR3 length: 14 amino acids. This chain's CDR3 is CASSPQPRPGELFF. The CDR3 region has the DNA TGTGCCAGCAGCCCCCAACCTAGACCCGGGGAGCTGTTTTTT.

This clone was detected a few times. This chain's CDR3 is CASSRPYYEQFF. DNA of the CDR3: TGTGCCAGCAGCCGCCCCTATTATGAGCAGTTCTTC. The V call is TRBV5-6, the J call TRBJ2-1; no firm D call. This CDR3 spans 12 amino acids. The V gene lost 4 bases and the J gene lost 8 bases, with 10 bases spanning the gap. Germline V gene lookup returns CDR1 SGHDT and CDR2 YYEEEE.

This clone has just a few counts. The gene calls are TRBV7-3 and TRBJ1-2; D may be TRBD1 (5 bases). V lost 3 bases and J 9 bases, leaving 14 bases between the germline ends. This CDR3 region has 13 residues. Germline CDR1 and CDR2: SGHTA and FQGTGA. The CDR3 nucleotides read TGTGCCAGCAGCTTGGGGACGGAGGGAAGCTACACCTTC. Translated: CASSLGTEGSYTF.

This clone occurred once. The chain employs TRBV27 and TRBJ1-1, with TRBD1 as a possible D gene (5 bases). This CDR3 has 11 residues. The germline V and J ends were trimmed by 7 bases and 8 bases, with 11 bases remaining between them. Germline loops: CDR1 MNHEY, CDR2 SMNVEV (reference sequence). The CDR3: CASTLGGEAFF. The CDR3 DNA follows: TGTGCCAGCACCCTGGGGGGAGAAGCTTTCTTT.

V is TRBV30 and J is TRBJ1-2, with D uncertain. Per the germline V gene, CDR1 is GTSNPN and CDR2 is SVGIG (reference sequence). Trimming left V 2 bases short and J 4 bases short, with 14 bases between. This CDR3 spans 14 amino acids. In DNA, the CDR3 is TGTGCCTGGAGTTACGGCCAGCGTACCTATGGCTACACCTTC. Its protein is CAWSYGQRTYGYTF. The entire variable domain, with the rest obtained from reference TRBV30 and TRBJ1-2, is as follows: SQTIHQWPATLVQPVGSPLSLECTVEGTSNPNLYWYRQAAGRGLQLLFYSVGIGQISSEVPQNLSASRPQDRQFILSSKKLLLSDSGFYLCAWSYGQRTYGYTFGSGTRLTVV.

The V and J genes are TRBV29-1 and TRBJ2-1; 10 bases line up with TRBD2. With 3 bases clipped from V and 5 bases from J, the junction kept 1 base outside the gene matches. The CDR3 has 13 residues. Germline V gene lookup returns CDR1 SQVTM and CDR2 ANQGSEA. The CDR3 nucleotides are TGCAGCGTTGAGGGACTAGCGAACAATGAGCAGTTCTTC. Its translation is CSVEGLANNEQFF.

V and J are TRBV6-5 and TRBJ2-1; TRBD1 aligns across 7 bases. Looked up from germline, CDR1 is MNHEY and CDR2 is SVGAGI. This CDR3 has 14 amino acids. Losses at the gene ends were 6 bases for V and 10 bases for J; bases not matched to a gene: 12. CDR3 protein: CASRGTAFGSEQFF. The CDR3 bases are TGTGCCAGCAGAGGGACAGCCTTCGGGTCAGAGCAGTTCTTC.

The rearrangement links TRBV2 to TRBJ2-7, with a weak D call TRBD2 (6 bases). CDR3 size: 15 residues. Trimming took 0 bases from V and 3 from J, leaving 12 bases between them. Per germline, CDR1 SNHLY and CDR2 FYNNEI. CDR3 sequence: CASSEAEGYVYEQYF. CDR3 DNA: TGTGCCAGCAGTGAAGCGGAGGGGTATGTCTACGAGCAGTACTTC.

This sequence joins TRBV5-4 and TRBJ2-7; TRBD2 agrees at 13 bases. This CDR3 contains 15 residues. V gave up 4 bases and J gave up 6 bases; unmatched junction bases: 7. Germline values: CDR1 SGHNT, CDR2 YYREEE (reference sequence). CDR3 in DNA: TGTGCCAGCAGCCCGACTAGCGGGGGGTTTGGCGAGCAGTACTTC. Translated: CASSPTSGGFGEQYF. The variable domain in full, with the rest retrieved from reference TRBV5-4 and TRBJ2-7, is ETGVTQSPTHLIKTRGQQVTLRCSSQSGHNTVSWYQQALGQGPQFIFQYYREEENGRGNFPPRFSGLQFPNYSSELNVNALELDDSALYLCASSPTSGGFGEQYFGPGTRLTVT.